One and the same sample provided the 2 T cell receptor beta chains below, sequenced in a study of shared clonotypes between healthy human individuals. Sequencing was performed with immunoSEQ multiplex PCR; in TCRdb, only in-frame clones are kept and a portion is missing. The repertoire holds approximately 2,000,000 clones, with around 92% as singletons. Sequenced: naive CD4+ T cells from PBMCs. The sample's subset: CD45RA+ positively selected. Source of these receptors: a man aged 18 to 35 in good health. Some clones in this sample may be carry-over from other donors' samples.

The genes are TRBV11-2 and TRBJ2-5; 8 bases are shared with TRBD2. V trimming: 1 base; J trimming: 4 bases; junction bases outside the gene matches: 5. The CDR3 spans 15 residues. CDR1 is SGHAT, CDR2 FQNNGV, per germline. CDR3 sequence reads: CASSLAGGPGETQYF. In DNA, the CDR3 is TGTGCCAGCAGCTTAGCGGGAGGGCCGGGAGAGACCCAGTACTTC. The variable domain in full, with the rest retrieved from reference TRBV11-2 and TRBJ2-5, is EAGVAQSPRYKIIEKRQSVAFWCNPISGHATLYWYQQILGQGPKLLIQFQNNGVVDDSQLPKDRFSAERLKGVDSTLKIQPAKLEDSAVYLCASSLAGGPGETQYFGPGTRLLVL.

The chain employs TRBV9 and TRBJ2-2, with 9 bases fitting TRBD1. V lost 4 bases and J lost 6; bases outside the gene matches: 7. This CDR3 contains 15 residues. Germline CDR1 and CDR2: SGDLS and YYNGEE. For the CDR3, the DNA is TGTGCCAGCAGCCCCCGGGACAGGGTATCCGGGGAGCTGTTTTTT. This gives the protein CASSPRDRVSGELFF.